The sequence of this T cell receptor (beta chain) was determined in a study of identical twins. A universal primer site arose from template switching, and cDNA bore unique molecular identifiers. Each CDR3 protein gets one entry after TCRdb re-called the 5' RACE reads with MiXCR. Among 1,800,000 or so distinct CDR3 sequences listed, around 33% were seen once. Study observations and caveats: Insertions were fewer in abundant cord blood beta clonotypes, whereas memory repertoires showed none of this pattern. The study found that models underestimated out-of-frame TCR alpha sharing in monozygotic twins.

This clonotype was observed a handful of times. The antigen remains unidentified. This CDR3 is built from 13 residues. The V and J ends lost 0 bases and 8 bases respectively, with 13 bases between them. CDR1 is DFQATT, CDR2 SNEGSKA, per germline (reference sequence). The sequence was obtained from a newborn girl in good health. This chain links TRBV20-1 with TRBJ1-2; tentative D call: TRBD1 (5 bases). Sequencing used cord blood. DNA of the CDR3: TGCAGTGCTAGAGATCTCCAGGGAGGCGGCTACACCTTC. Its protein is CSARDLQGGGYTF.